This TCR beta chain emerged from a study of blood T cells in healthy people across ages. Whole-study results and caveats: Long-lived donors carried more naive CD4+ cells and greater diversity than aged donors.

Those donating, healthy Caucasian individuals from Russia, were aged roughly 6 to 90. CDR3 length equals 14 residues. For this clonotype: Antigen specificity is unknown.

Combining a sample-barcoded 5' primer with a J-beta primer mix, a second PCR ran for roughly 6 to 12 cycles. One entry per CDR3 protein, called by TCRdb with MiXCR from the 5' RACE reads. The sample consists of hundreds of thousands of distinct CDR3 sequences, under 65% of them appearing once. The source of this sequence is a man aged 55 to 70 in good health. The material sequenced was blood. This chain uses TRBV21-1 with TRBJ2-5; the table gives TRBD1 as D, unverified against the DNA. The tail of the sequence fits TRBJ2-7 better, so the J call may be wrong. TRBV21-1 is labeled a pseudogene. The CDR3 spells CVSAHRVGTYEQYF. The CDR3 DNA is TGTGTCAGCGCACACAGGGTGGGAACTTACGAGCAGTACTTC.